This T cell receptor beta chain is from a study of CD8 T cells in Susac syndrome. Study-level results: The study recognized that its TCR sequencing and HLA analysis covered a relatively small number of individuals. Expansion of clones was not seen in the CD4+ T cell repertoires of Susac syndrome.

Note on this clonotype: Its specificity is not known.

V was clipped by 6 bases and J by 5 bases, with 14 bases between them. Germline V gene data show CDR1 as MDHEN and CDR2 as SYDVKM. This CDR3 has 14 residues. The patients with Susac syndrome satisfied recently defined diagnostic criteria for either definite or probable disease. With random hexamers, reverse transcription was performed on 0.5 to 1 ug of RNA. Across 54 Vbeta and 13 Jbeta, TCR beta CDR3 was amplified with immunoSEQ multiplex PCR. Each CDR3 protein gets one entry after TCRdb re-called the immunoSEQ multiplex PCR reads with MiXCR. The sample lists under 200,000 distinct CDR3 sequences, about 91% seen once, with 0.087% in the top ten.

This TCR was sampled from a human donor with Susac syndrome. The gene calls are TRBV28 and TRBJ1-5; a possible D gene is TRBD1 (5 bases). The specimen sequenced was CD4+ T cells from PBMCs. CDR3: CASSLGVRDQPQHF. The CDR3 DNA is TGTGCCAGCAGCTTGGGGGTAAGGGATCAGCCCCAGCATTTT.